This T cell receptor (beta chain) was found in a study of OX40 agonist ivuxolimab in advanced cancers. Turning to the study itself: Males comprised roughly four fifths of the group, whose mean age was approximately 61 years (range roughly 20 to 85).

Germline V gene lookup returns CDR1 MDHEN and CDR2 SYDVKM. Trimming removed 2 bases at V and 10 bases at J, with 11 bases between. CDR3 size: 12 residues. In the case of this clone: Its antigen is currently unknown.

The data were produced by immunoSEQ multiplex PCR, yet TCRdb's version contains in-frame clones alone and is incomplete. The data hold 85,000 to 100,000 clones, with 90% to 95% observed a single time. Study conclusions and caveats: The 0.1-3.0 mg/kg partial responders had among the lowest clonal expansion.

The chain recombines TRBV28 with TRBJ1-1, with D perhaps TRBD1 (5 bases). Source: CD4+ or CD8+ T cells sorted from blood, taken in a trial of the OX40 agonist ivuxolimab. The clonotype originates from an adult with an advanced solid tumor such as melanoma, head and neck, liver or kidney cancer. CDR3 sequence: CASSLLPRGAFF. DNA for the CDR3: TGTGCCAGCAGTTTACTCCCAAGGGGAGCTTTCTTT. Variable domain in full (rest from reference TRBV28 and TRBJ1-1): DVKVTQSSRYLVKRTGEKVFLECVQDMDHENMFWYRQDPGLGLRLIYFSYDVKMKEKGDIPEGYSVSREKKERFSLILESASTNQTSMYLCASSLLPRGAFFGQGTRLTVV.